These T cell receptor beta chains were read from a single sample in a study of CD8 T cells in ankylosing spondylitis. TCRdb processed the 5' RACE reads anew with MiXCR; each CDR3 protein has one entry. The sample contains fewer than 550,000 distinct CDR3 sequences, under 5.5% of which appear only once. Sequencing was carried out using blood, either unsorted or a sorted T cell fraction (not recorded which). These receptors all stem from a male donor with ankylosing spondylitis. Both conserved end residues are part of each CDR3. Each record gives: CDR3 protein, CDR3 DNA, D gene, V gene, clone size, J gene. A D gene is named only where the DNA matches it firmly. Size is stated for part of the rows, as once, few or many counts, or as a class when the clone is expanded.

CDR3aa: CASSLVGSSYEQYF; CDR3nt: TGTGCCAGCAGCTTAGTTGGGAGCTCCTACGAGCAGTACTTC; d_gene: -; v_gene: TRBV7-2; abundance: many; j_gene: TRBJ2-7
CDR3aa: CAISGGEQPQHF; CDR3nt: TGTGCCATCAGTGGAGGGGAGCAGCCCCAGCATTTT; d_gene: -; v_gene: TRBV10-3; abundance: many; j_gene: TRBJ1-5
CDR3aa: CASSPIPRQTTEAFF; CDR3nt: TGTGCCAGCAGCCCGATCCCCAGGCAGACCACTGAAGCTTTCTTT; d_gene: -; v_gene: TRBV7-9; abundance: many; j_gene: TRBJ1-1
CDR3aa: CASSLVGQGFAEQFF; CDR3nt: TGTGCCAGCAGCTTAGTGGGACAGGGGTTCGCTGAGCAGTTCTTC; d_gene: TRBD1; v_gene: TRBV7-6; abundance: few; j_gene: TRBJ2-1
CDR3aa: CASSNLAGTVDYGYTF; CDR3nt: TGTGCCAGCAGCAACCTAGCCGGGACAGTAGACTATGGCTACACCTTC; d_gene: TRBD1; v_gene: TRBV12-3/TRBV12-4; abundance: many; j_gene: TRBJ1-2
CDR3aa: CASSFRAFSDEQFF; CDR3nt: TGTGCCAGCAGTTTTAGGGCCTTTAGCGATGAGCAGTTCTTC; d_gene: -; v_gene: TRBV27; abundance: many; j_gene: TRBJ2-1
CDR3aa: CASSLASGVGYEQYF; CDR3nt: TGTGCCAGCAGCTTAGCGTCAGGGGTAGGCTACGAGCAGTACTTC; d_gene: -; v_gene: TRBV7-2; abundance: many; j_gene: TRBJ2-7
CDR3aa: CASSVGPTGELFF; CDR3nt: TGTGCCAGCAGCGTAGGCCCGACCGGGGAGCTGTTTTTT; d_gene: -; v_gene: TRBV9; abundance: many; j_gene: TRBJ2-2
CDR3aa: CASSQGSGDPYEQYF; CDR3nt: TGCGCCAGCAGCCAAGGGTCAGGGGACCCCTACGAGCAGTACTTC; d_gene: -; v_gene: TRBV4-3; abundance: many; j_gene: TRBJ2-7
CDR3aa: CASSARLAGGLSTDTQYF; CDR3nt: TGTGCCAGCAGCGCCCGACTAGCGGGGGGCCTTAGCACAGATACGCAGTATTTT; d_gene: TRBD2; v_gene: TRBV9; abundance: many; j_gene: TRBJ2-3
CDR3aa: CATESPTGPTYEQYF; CDR3nt: TGTGCCACCGAGAGCCCGACAGGGCCAACTTACGAGCAGTACTTC; d_gene: TRBD1; v_gene: TRBV10-3; abundance: many; j_gene: TRBJ2-7
CDR3aa: CASSTTGTDEQYF; CDR3nt: TGTGCCAGTAGTACGACAGGAACCGACGAGCAGTACTTC; d_gene: -; v_gene: TRBV19; abundance: few; j_gene: TRBJ2-7
CDR3aa: CASSQDPRRGNIQYF; CDR3nt: TGCGCCAGCAGCCAAGATCCCCGGCGGGGAAACATTCAGTACTTC; d_gene: -; v_gene: TRBV4-3; abundance: many; j_gene: TRBJ2-4
CDR3aa: CSARSWEGEQYF; CDR3nt: TGCAGCGCCCGGTCGTGGGAGGGCGAGCAGTACTTC; d_gene: TRBD2; v_gene: TRBV29-1; abundance: many; j_gene: TRBJ2-7
CDR3aa: CASSPRGGQHSGANVLTF; CDR3nt: TGCGCCAGCAGCCCCAGGGGAGGACAGCACTCTGGGGCCAACGTCCTGACTTTC; d_gene: -; v_gene: TRBV4-1; abundance: -; j_gene: TRBJ2-6
CDR3aa: CASSSGTTGTEAFF; CDR3nt: TGCGCCAGCAGTTCCGGGACAACTGGGACTGAAGCTTTCTTT; d_gene: -; v_gene: TRBV5-1; abundance: many; j_gene: TRBJ1-1
CDR3aa: CAIRTGTGGGTEAFF; CDR3nt: TGTGCCATCAGAACAGGGACAGGGGGCGGCACTGAAGCTTTCTTT; d_gene: TRBD1; v_gene: TRBV10-3; abundance: many; j_gene: TRBJ1-1
CDR3aa: CASSSGLAGGNEQFF; CDR3nt: TGTGCCAGCAGTTCCGGACTAGCGGGAGGGAATGAGCAGTTCTTC; d_gene: TRBD2; v_gene: TRBV7-2; abundance: many; j_gene: TRBJ2-1
CDR3aa: CSASVAGGTYNEQFF; CDR3nt: TGCAGTGCTAGTGTAGCGGGAGGGACTTACAATGAGCAGTTCTTC; d_gene: TRBD2; v_gene: TRBV20-1; abundance: many; j_gene: TRBJ2-1
CDR3aa: CASSLGPLNTEAFF; CDR3nt: TGCGCCAGCAGCTTGGGTCCCCTGAACACTGAAGCTTTCTTT; d_gene: -; v_gene: TRBV5-1; abundance: many; j_gene: TRBJ1-1
CDR3aa: CASSLFRDRGADTQYF; CDR3nt: TGTGCCAGCAGCTTGTTCCGGGACAGGGGTGCAGATACGCAGTATTTT; d_gene: TRBD1; v_gene: TRBV7-9; abundance: many; j_gene: TRBJ2-3
CDR3aa: CSAPAPYVAASYNEQFF; CDR3nt: TGCAGTGCCCCCGCCCCTTACGTAGCGGCCTCCTACAATGAGCAGTTCTTC; d_gene: -; v_gene: TRBV20-1; abundance: -; j_gene: TRBJ2-1
CDR3aa: CASTTGTGELFF; CDR3nt: TGTGCCAGCACCACGGGCACCGGGGAGCTGTTTTTT; d_gene: -; v_gene: TRBV28; abundance: many; j_gene: TRBJ2-2
CDR3aa: CATSRETSGKVEQFF; CDR3nt: TGTGCCACCAGCAGAGAGACTAGCGGAAAGGTAGAGCAGTTCTTC; d_gene: TRBD2; v_gene: TRBV15; abundance: many; j_gene: TRBJ2-1
CDR3aa: CASSVDPRQGAEGYTF; CDR3nt: TGTGCCAGCAGCGTAGATCCCCGACAGGGGGCGGAGGGCTACACCTTC; d_gene: TRBD1; v_gene: TRBV9; abundance: many; j_gene: TRBJ1-2
CDR3aa: CASSEWTSRTQYF; CDR3nt: TGCGCCAGCAGTGAATGGACCAGCCGGACCCAGTACTTC; d_gene: -; v_gene: TRBV10-1; abundance: many; j_gene: TRBJ2-5
CDR3aa: CSARVALDRGYEKLFF; CDR3nt: TGCAGTGCTAGAGTAGCTTTGGACAGGGGATATGAAAAACTGTTTTTT; d_gene: TRBD1; v_gene: TRBV20-1; abundance: many; j_gene: TRBJ1-4
CDR3aa: CSVRGGSETQYF; CDR3nt: TGCAGCGTTCGGGGGGGCTCGGAGACCCAGTACTTC; d_gene: TRBD2; v_gene: TRBV29-1; abundance: -; j_gene: TRBJ2-5
CDR3aa: CSASPAGGRNTGELFF; CDR3nt: TGCAGTGCTAGCCCGGCAGGGGGCCGTAACACCGGGGAGCTGTTTTTT; d_gene: TRBD1; v_gene: TRBV20-1; abundance: few; j_gene: TRBJ2-2
CDR3aa: CASSPADTDTQYF; CDR3nt: TGCGCCAGCAGCCCGGCTGACACAGATACGCAGTATTTT; d_gene: -; v_gene: TRBV5-1; abundance: many; j_gene: TRBJ2-3
CDR3aa: CASSGTGEVYGYTF; CDR3nt: TGCGCCAGCTCAGGGACAGGGGAAGTCTATGGCTACACCTTC; d_gene: TRBD1; v_gene: TRBV5-1; abundance: many; j_gene: TRBJ1-2
CDR3aa: CSAMYMNTEAFF; CDR3nt: TGCAGTGCGATGTACATGAACACTGAAGCTTTCTTT; d_gene: -; v_gene: TRBV20-1; abundance: many; j_gene: TRBJ1-1
CDR3aa: CSALWRSSDTQYF; CDR3nt: TGCAGTGCCCTTTGGCGGTCTTCAGATACGCAGTATTTT; d_gene: -; v_gene: TRBV20-1; abundance: many; j_gene: TRBJ2-3
CDR3aa: CSAATSYEQFF; CDR3nt: TGCAGTGCTGCTACTAGCTATGAGCAGTTCTTC; d_gene: -; v_gene: TRBV20-1; abundance: many; j_gene: TRBJ2-1
CDR3aa: CASSFEGANVLTF; CDR3nt: TGCGCCAGCAGTTTTGAGGGGGCCAACGTCCTGACTTTC; d_gene: -; v_gene: TRBV5-1; abundance: many; j_gene: TRBJ2-6
CDR3aa: CATQGSPSFHEQYF; CDR3nt: TGTGCCACTCAGGGGTCGCCAAGTTTTCACGAGCAGTACTTC; d_gene: -; v_gene: TRBV6-2/TRBV6-3; abundance: many; j_gene: TRBJ2-7
CDR3aa: CASSSGTGASEQYF; CDR3nt: TGTGCCAGCAGCTCCGGGACAGGGGCAAGCGAGCAGTACTTC; d_gene: TRBD1; v_gene: TRBV7-6; abundance: many; j_gene: TRBJ2-7
CDR3aa: CSASRTAPGYIQYF; CDR3nt: TGCAGTGCGAGCAGGACAGCCCCAGGCTATATTCAGTACTTC; d_gene: -; v_gene: TRBV20-1; abundance: -; j_gene: TRBJ2-4
CDR3aa: CAIRPGQGNLVTEAFF; CDR3nt: TGTGCCATCAGGCCGGGACAGGGTAATCTAGTCACTGAAGCTTTCTTT; d_gene: TRBD1; v_gene: TRBV10-3; abundance: many; j_gene: TRBJ1-1
CDR3aa: CSVAGPGGRDTQYF; CDR3nt: TGCAGCGTTGCAGGGCCAGGGGGCAGAGATACGCAGTATTTT; d_gene: TRBD1; v_gene: TRBV29-1; abundance: many; j_gene: TRBJ2-3
CDR3aa: CASSTRTTPTQYF; CDR3nt: TGTGCCAGCAGCACCCGGACTACCCCGACGCAGTATTTT; d_gene: -; v_gene: TRBV4-2; abundance: many; j_gene: TRBJ2-3
CDR3aa: CSVARQGGETQYF; CDR3nt: TGCAGCGTTGCTCGGCAGGGAGGGGAGACCCAGTACTTC; d_gene: TRBD2; v_gene: TRBV29-1; abundance: many; j_gene: TRBJ2-5
CDR3aa: CASSFRRERGTDTQYF; CDR3nt: TGTGCCAGCAGTTTCCGGCGGGAGAGGGGCACAGATACGCAGTATTTT; d_gene: TRBD2; v_gene: TRBV12-3/TRBV12-4; abundance: -; j_gene: TRBJ2-3
CDR3aa: CASSPADRNTEAFF; CDR3nt: TGCGCCAGCAGCCCAGCGGACAGAAACACTGAAGCTTTCTTT; d_gene: -; v_gene: TRBV10-2; abundance: many; j_gene: TRBJ1-1
CDR3aa: CASSQDPTEYGYTF; CDR3nt: TGCGCCAGCAGCCAAGATCCCACGGAGTATGGCTACACCTTC; d_gene: -; v_gene: TRBV4-3; abundance: many; j_gene: TRBJ1-2
CDR3aa: CASSPGTGWTEAFF; CDR3nt: TGCGCCAGCAGCCCAGGGACAGGGTGGACTGAAGCTTTCTTT; d_gene: TRBD1; v_gene: TRBV5-1; abundance: many; j_gene: TRBJ1-1
CDR3aa: CASSLSGVTEAFF; CDR3nt: TGTGCCAGCAGTTTATCTGGAGTGACTGAAGCTTTCTTT; d_gene: -; v_gene: TRBV12-3/TRBV12-4; abundance: many; j_gene: TRBJ1-1